Below are 30 T cell receptor beta chains sequenced from a single sample in a study of beta chain features in type 1 diabetes (dated by TCRdb to 2016 to 2019). The study at large found these results: Type 1 diabetes patients showed a moderate but significant shortening of TCRB CDR3 length in all four CD4+ subsets.

Preparation of the library involved the immunoSEQ multiplex PCR assay. All of the isolated RNA was reverse transcribed with the High Capacity cDNA Reverse Transcription Kit, so expressed TCRB transcripts were sequenced. Entries here come from immuneACCESS through TCRdb and include only in-frame sequences with V and J called. Some clones fail to appear in such tables; in the studies checked, an unresolved V gene covers under half of the shortfall, and the cause of the remainder is unknown. In this sample the table shows a few hundred thousand clones, approximately 15% of which occur a single time. Approximately 0.021% of the sample lies in the top ten. The antigens for these receptors are not known. The specimen sequenced was naive CD4+ T cells from blood. What this sample's cell subset or site label stands for: true naive CD4+ T cells. These receptors all come from a man aged 25 to 40 with type 1 diabetes.

This clone was detected a few times. J is TRBJ2-1 and V is TRBV7-9, with D uncertain. The germline CDR1 and CDR2 sequences are SEHNR and FQNEAQ (reference sequence). The CDR3 sequence is 16 residues long. The V end was cut by 5 bases, the J end by 0 bases, with 14 bases between. The CDR3 DNA is TGTGCCAGCAGCCTCCCACCCGCGGCCTCCTACAATGAGCAGTTCTTC. This translates into CASSLPPAASYNEQFF.

The chain has TRBV9 and TRBJ2-3; 7 bases fit TRBD2. Germline-derived CDR1 and CDR2 are SGDLS and YYNGEE. V was pared by 0 bases and J by 1 base, with 5 bases of the junction left unmatched. CDR3 length equals 16 residues. The CDR3 DNA sequence: TGTGCCAGCAGCGTAGACCCAGGGAGGGGCACAGATACGCAGTATTTT. Protein product: CASSVDPGRGTDTQYF. Filled out from reference TRBV9 and TRBJ2-3, the complete variable domain reads DSGVTQTPKHLITATGQRVTLRCSPRSGDLSVYWYQQSLDQGLQFLIQYYNGEERAKGNILERFSAQQFPDLHSELNLSSLELGDSALYFCASSVDPGRGTDTQYFGPGTRLTVL.

CDR3 DNA: TGCGCCAGCAGCTTGGGGCTAGAATACGAGCAGTACTTC. Its protein product is CASSLGLEYEQYF. This chain uses TRBV5-1 with TRBJ2-7, with D unclear. Looked up from germline, CDR1 is SGHRS and CDR2 is YFSETQ. The CDR3 is made up of 13 amino acids. The germline V and J ends were trimmed by 0 bases and 4 bases, with 8 bases remaining between them.

Concerning this clone: Additional DNA sequences in this sample encode the identical CDR3. The V call is TRBV5-1, the J call TRBJ1-1; no firm D call. Trimming shortened V by 3 bases and J by 3 bases, and 6 bases separated the two germline ends. The germline V gene has CDR1 SGHRS and CDR2 YFSETQ. The CDR3 is 12 residues long. CDR3 coding DNA: TGCGCCAGCAGCTCGGGAGACACTGAAGCTTTCTTT. This encodes CASSSGDTEAFF. The full variable domain, rest sourced from reference TRBV5-1 and TRBJ1-1, is KAGVTQTPRYLIKTRGQQVTLSCSPISGHRSVSWYQQTPGQGLQFLFEYFSETQRNKGNFPGRFSGRQFSNSRSEMNVSTLELGDSALYLCASSSGDTEAFFGQGTRLTVV.

The chain employs TRBV5-1 and TRBJ2-3; maybe TRBD2 (5 bases). The CDR3 runs to 12 residues. From germline, CDR1 is SGHRS and CDR2 YFSETQ. The germline V and J ends were trimmed by 3 bases and 6 bases, with 8 bases remaining between them. This chain's CDR3 is CASSSGLDTQYF. For the CDR3, the DNA is TGCGCCAGCAGCTCGGGGTTGGATACGCAGTATTTT.

This clone was seen more than once but under ten times. The chain joins TRBV5-4 to TRBJ2-1, with 15 bases that match TRBD2. Unmatched junction bases numbered 9, after V lost 4 bases and J lost 7 bases. CDR3 length: 17 residues. Germline lookup yields CDR1 SGHNT and CDR2 YYREEE (reference sequence). CDR3 region: CASSPPGLAGGGNEQFF. The DNA of the CDR3 is TGTGCCAGCAGCCCGCCGGGACTAGCGGGAGGAGGTAATGAGCAGTTCTTC. The full variable domain, in which reference TRBV5-4 and TRBJ2-1 provide the parts outside the CDR3, is ETGVTQSPTHLIKTRGQQVTLRCSSQSGHNTVSWYQQALGQGPQFIFQYYREEENGRGNFPPRFSGLQFPNYSSELNVNALELDDSALYLCASSPPGLAGGGNEQFFGPGTRLTVL.

This clone was counted a few times. This chain connects TRBV5-4 to TRBJ1-1; no clear D. Germline CDR1 reads SGHNT; CDR2 reads YYREEE (reference sequence). The CDR3 spans 17 residues. Trimming stripped 2 bases from V and 0 bases from J, with 17 bases between. In nucleotides, the CDR3 is TGTGCCAGCAGCTTTGGGCACTCTTTCGTCATGAACACTGAAGCTTTCTTT. Translation: CASSFGHSFVMNTEAFF.

This clone was seen more than once but under ten times. The chain combines TRBV29-1 with TRBJ1-5, with 7 bases that match TRBD1. The length of the CDR3 is 13 residues. CDR1 is SQVTM, CDR2 ANQGSEA, per germline. The V segment lost 6 bases and the J segment 6 bases; nucleotides outside the gene matches: 8. CDR3 protein: CSVGQEIGQPQHF. For the CDR3, the DNA is TGCAGCGTCGGACAGGAAATCGGTCAGCCCCAGCATTTT.

This sequence joins TRBV27 and TRBJ2-7, with 10 bases aligning to TRBD2. Germline CDR1 reads MNHEY; CDR2 reads SMNVEV (reference sequence). The CDR3 has 15 residues. The V gene end was trimmed by 6 bases and the J gene end by 0 bases; junction bases not matched to a gene: 5. The DNA of the CDR3 is TGTGCCAGCAGCCTAGCGGGGGTGAACTCCTACGAGCAGTACTTC. Amino acid sequence: CASSLAGVNSYEQYF.

For this clone: The conserved closing phenylalanine or tryptophan is absent in this CDR3, likely reflecting a read error. Because the CDR3's place on the DNA is in doubt, the DNA is left out and the CDR3 is given as listed by TCRdb. J is TRBJ1-2 and V is TRBV6-5. The CDR3 is made up of 9 amino acids, end residues included. The germline gives CDR1 MNHEY, CDR2 SVGAGI. CDR3: CATPFLRRS.

The V and J genes are TRBV2 and TRBJ2-3; the match to TRBD2 covers 7 bases. This CDR3 contains 15 residues. V lost 4 bases, J lost 0 bases, and 4 bases stayed unmatched. CDR1 is SNHLY and CDR2 is FYNNEI in the germline V gene. In DNA, the CDR3 is TGTGCCAGCAGTGCCTGGCGGGGGAGCACAGATACGCAGTATTTT. This encodes CASSAWRGSTDTQYF.

This chain connects TRBV7-2 to TRBJ2-2, with TRBD1 as a possible D gene (5 bases). V shed 3 bases and J shed 8 bases, with 13 bases lying between them. The CDR3 is 14 amino acids. Germline assignment: CDR1 SGHTA and CDR2 FQGNSA. CDR3 sequence (DNA): TGTGCCAGCAGCTTTAGGGGATTGGGGGGGGAGCTGTTTTTT. Residues: CASSFRGLGGELFF.

J is TRBJ2-1 and V is TRBV18, with D perhaps matching TRBD2 (5 bases). In germline, CDR1 is KGHSH, CDR2 LQKENI. The CDR3 spans 14 residues. V was trimmed by 1 base and J by 5 bases, leaving 9 bases between them. CDR3 DNA sequence: TGTGCCAGCTCACCACGGACTCGGAACAATGAGCAGTTCTTC. Protein product: CASSPRTRNNEQFF. Full variable domain (outside the CDR3, taken from reference TRBV18 and TRBJ2-1): NAGVMQNPRHLVRRRGQEARLRCSPMKGHSHVYWYRQLPEEGLKFMVYLQKENIIDESGMPKERFSAEFPKEGPSILRIQQVVRGDSAAYFCASSPRTRNNEQFFGPGTRLTVL.

This clone occurred once. The CDR3 is CSVGLAGDPQETQYF. CDR3 coding DNA: TGCAGCGTGGGACTAGCGGGGGACCCCCAAGAGACCCAGTACTTC. The rearrangement joins TRBV29-1 to TRBJ2-5, with 14 bases lining up with TRBD2. The CDR3 is 15 residues long. V trimming: 6 bases; J trimming: 1 base; junction bases outside the gene matches: 4. Germline assignment: CDR1 SQVTM and CDR2 ANQGSEA.

The chain uses TRBV15 and TRBJ2-2, with a possible D match to TRBD1 (6 bases). V shed 2 bases and J shed 7 bases, with 20 bases lying between them. This CDR3 spans 17 amino acids. The germline V gene has CDR1 LNHNV and CDR2 YYDKDF (reference sequence). The CDR3 loop reads CATSRSQLGQNGGELFF. CDR3 DNA: TGTGCCACCAGCAGATCACAACTAGGACAGAACGGCGGGGAGCTGTTTTTT.

V usage is TRBV7-7 and J usage is TRBJ2-7; D is unclear. Germline V gene sequence: CDR1 SSHAT, CDR2 FNYEAQ (reference sequence). Trimming left V 3 bases short and J 7 bases short, with 13 bases between. This CDR3 has 13 residues. CDR3 residues: CASSFHLIGEQYF. CDR3 in DNA: TGTGCCAGCAGCTTTCACTTGATCGGGGAGCAGTACTTC.

This chain uses TRBV30 with TRBJ2-5; 7 bases line up with TRBD2. CDR1 and CDR2 from the germline V gene are GTSNPN and SVGIG (reference sequence). The CDR3 runs 15 residues. V dropped 3 bases and J dropped 0; count of bases not matched to a gene: 7. CDR3: CAWRGIAGYQETQYF. CDR3 sequence (DNA): TGTGCCTGGAGGGGAATAGCGGGCTACCAAGAGACCCAGTACTTC.

Only a few counts were recorded for this clone. This sequence joins TRBV6-1 and TRBJ2-4, with 7 bases lining up with TRBD2. Looked up from germline, CDR1 is MNHNS and CDR2 is SASEGT. V was clipped by 8 bases and J by 0 bases; unmatched bases: 4. The CDR3 runs 14 residues. CDR3 sequence: CASAGGGAKNIQYF. For the CDR3, the DNA is TGTGCCAGCGCCGGCGGGGGAGCCAAAAACATTCAGTACTTC.

This clone was seen a few times. The chain joins TRBV5-1 to TRBJ2-5; possible D gene TRBD2, 5 bases. The germline V gene has CDR1 SGHRS and CDR2 YFSETQ. The CDR3 contains 16 residues. V was cut by 0 bases and J by 1 base, with 13 bases left in between. CDR3 sequence: CASSLAGRAGQETQYF. In DNA form, the CDR3 reads TGCGCCAGCAGCTTGGCCGGGCGCGCGGGCCAAGAGACCCAGTACTTC.

The V call is TRBV13, the J call TRBJ2-7; 7 nucleotides align to TRBD1. Trimming removed 5 bases from V and 3 bases from J; junction bases left unmatched: 13. Germline CDR1 and CDR2: PRHDT and FYEKMQ (reference sequence). CDR3 length equals 16 residues. The CDR3 DNA is TGTGCCAGCAGCGTATACCGATCGGGACAGAACTACGAGCAGTACTTC. Translation gives CASSVYRSGQNYEQYF.

This chain connects TRBV6-6 to TRBJ2-6; D gene uncertain. V was clipped by 8 bases and J by 4 bases, with 15 bases between them. The CDR3 extends over 15 amino acids. Germline V gene lookup returns CDR1 MNHNY and CDR2 SVGAGI (reference sequence). The CDR3 DNA sequence: TGTGCCAGCTCAAAAAGAGCCTCGGGGGCCAACGTCCTGACTTTC. It codes for CASSKRASGANVLTF.

The J gene is TRBJ2-3, the V gene TRBV5-1, with 11 bases identical to TRBD2. The CDR3 runs 16 residues. V shed 0 bases and J 2 bases; nucleotides not matched to a gene: 2. Germline CDR1 reads SGHRS; CDR2 reads YFSETQ. CDR3: CASSLGTSGYTDTQYF. The CDR3 nucleotides are TGCGCCAGCAGCTTGGGGACTAGCGGGTACACAGATACGCAGTATTTT.

The chain recombines TRBV28 with TRBJ2-1, with 7 positions matching TRBD1. V trimming: 10 bases; J trimming: 9 bases; junction bases outside the gene matches: 9. The CDR3 spans 12 residues. Per germline, CDR1 MDHEN and CDR2 SYDVKM. The DNA of the CDR3 is TGTGCCACCGGGACAGCTTATTTTGAGCAGTTCTTC. This codes for CATGTAYFEQFF.

V gene TRBV6-1 combines with J gene TRBJ1-1, with D possibly TRBD1 on 6 matching bases. The V gene's germline CDR1 is MNHNS and CDR2 SASEGT. Between the trimmed V and J ends, which lost 4 bases and 11 bases, there was a span of 17 bases. This CDR3 region has 13 residues. CDR3 sequence: CASSADGGLLAFF. CDR3 DNA: TGTGCCAGCAGTGCTGACGGGGGGCTGTTGGCTTTCTTT.

This clone was counted a few times. The chain links TRBV6-5 to TRBJ2-7; D possibly corresponds to TRBD2 (5 bases). V was pared by 10 bases and J by 6 bases, with 16 bases between. The CDR3 extends over 12 amino acids. Germline V lookup: CDR1 MNHEY, CDR2 SVGAGI. CDR3 bases: TGTGCCATAGGACGTGGGGAGTCCGAGCAGTACTTC. This codes for CAIGRGESEQYF.

The table lists this clone with a few counts. This sequence joins TRBV5-6 and TRBJ1-1; D is uncertain. Deletions cut 4 bases from V and 5 bases from J, with 12 bases between. The CDR3 spans 13 residues. Per the germline V gene, CDR1 is SGHDT and CDR2 is YYEEEE. CDR3 sequence (DNA): TGTGCCAGCAGCCCGGCACTCAGGACTGAAGCTTTCTTT. It specifies CASSPALRTEAFF. Complete variable domain (other parts from reference TRBV5-6 and TRBJ1-1): DAGVTQSPTHLIKTRGQQVTLRCSPKSGHDTVSWYQQALGQGPQFIFQYYEEEERQRGNFPDRFSGHQFPNYSSELNVNALLLGDSALYLCASSPALRTEAFFGQGTRLTVV.

This clone appeared a few times. CDR3 amino acids: CASSRQGGNTGELFF. For the CDR3, the DNA is TGTGCCAGCAGCAGACAGGGAGGCAACACCGGGGAGCTGTTTTTT. The chain is built from TRBV2 and TRBJ2-2; perhaps TRBD1 as D (7 bases). With 6 bases removed from V and 2 bases from J, the gap between germline ends came to 13 bases. Germline V lookup: CDR1 SNHLY, CDR2 FYNNEI. The CDR3 loop spans 15 amino acids.

This clone has more than one count but fewer than ten. This chain uses TRBV13 with TRBJ2-5; TRBD1 might be the D (5 bases). The V gene's germline CDR1 is PRHDT and CDR2 FYEKMQ (reference sequence). Deletions cut 6 bases from V and 4 bases from J, with 12 bases between. This CDR3 spans 13 amino acids. The CDR3 reads CASRMGRVETQYF. In DNA, the CDR3 is TGTGCCAGCAGGATGGGCAGGGTAGAGACCCAGTACTTC.

This clone was seen only a few times. The gene calls are TRBV18 and TRBJ2-1; no definite D call. Trimming shortened V by 0 bases and J by 0 bases, and 12 bases separated the two germline ends. The CDR3 is made up of 17 amino acids. CDR1 KGHSH and CDR2 LQKENI come from the germline V gene. Here the CDR3 DNA reads TGTGCCAGCTCACCACCTTCTTCGCTCGGCTCCTACAATGAGCAGTTCTTC. This gives the protein CASSPPSSLGSYNEQFF. Complete variable domain (other parts from reference TRBV18 and TRBJ2-1): NAGVMQNPRHLVRRRGQEARLRCSPMKGHSHVYWYRQLPEEGLKFMVYLQKENIIDESGMPKERFSAEFPKEGPSILRIQQVVRGDSAAYFCASSPPSSLGSYNEQFFGPGTRLTVL.

The chain employs TRBV28 and TRBJ1-1, with a possible D match to TRBD1 (5 bases). Germline CDR1 MDHEN, CDR2 SYDVKM. This CDR3 spans 12 amino acids. V was cut by 7 bases and J by 6 bases, with 12 bases left in between. The DNA for the CDR3 is TGTGCCAGCATAACTCCGGGGGCTGAAGCTTTCTTT. Translation: CASITPGAEAFF.